A selection of T cell receptor beta chains follows, all from one sample in a study of tumor-infiltrating lymphocytes in localized non-small cell lung cancer. Repertoires were generated with immunoSEQ multiplex PCR, while TCRdb's copy carries only in-frame clones and drops some. The data hold around 14,000 clones, with about four fifths observed a single time. Sequencing used lung tumor tissue. Every receptor here comes from a human donor with non-small cell lung cancer. Each CDR3 is given with its conserved first and last residue. The D gene is left open where the match is weak. Clone size appears in some rows only: once, few, many, or a class for an expanded clone.

cdr3_nt cdr3_aa j_call clone_size d_call v_call
TGTGCCACACCCGAGGCGGACTCGAACACCGGGGAGCTGTTTTTT CATPEADSNTGELFF TRBJ2-2 . . TRBV6-5
TGCGCCAGCAGCAAGCTGATGGGACCAACGACCGGGGAGCTGTTTTTT CASSKLMGPTTGELFF TRBJ2-2 . . TRBV5-1
TGTGCCATCAGTCCCAACCGAGGCACTGAAGCTTTCTTT CAISPNRGTEAFF TRBJ1-1 . . TRBV10-3
TGCAGCCTTGTCAGCAGCCCGGGCACTGAAGCTTTCTTT CSLVSSPGTEAFF TRBJ1-1 . . TRBV29-1
TGTGCCAGCAGCTTACTTGGGAGAGAGCAGTTCTTC CASSLLGREQFF TRBJ2-1 . . TRBV7-9
TGTGCCAGCTCACCCCCTGGCAAGAAGAACTATGGCTACACCTTC CASSPPGKKNYGYTF TRBJ1-2 few . TRBV18
TGTGCCAGCAGACCAGGGGGAGGAGATAATTCACCCCTCCACTTT CASRPGGGDNSPLHF TRBJ1-6 . TRBD1 TRBV5-4
TGTGCCATCAGTGATGGGACAGAGCTCAATTCACCCCTCCACTTT CAISDGTELNSPLHF TRBJ1-6 . TRBD1 TRBV10-3
TGTGCCAGCAGTGATACGGGGAATCAGCCCCAGCATTTT CASSDTGNQPQHF TRBJ1-5 . . TRBV6-5
TGTGCCTGGGGGAGAGAGTACGAGCAGTACTTC CAWGREYEQYF TRBJ2-7 . . TRBV30
TGTGCCAGCAAGTGGCGGGGAGAGGGGGCCGGGGAGCTGTTTTTT CASKWRGEGAGELFF TRBJ2-2 . . TRBV6-6
TGTGCCAGCTCACCACTGCAGCGGACTAGCACAGATACGCAGTATTTT CASSPLQRTSTDTQYF TRBJ2-3 . . TRBV18
TGCGCCAGCAGCTTGGACCCCACCGGGGAGCTGTTTTTT CASSLDPTGELFF TRBJ2-2 once . TRBV5-1
TGTGCCAGTAAGGGGATGACCCTAAACTCTGGAAACACCATATATTTT CASKGMTLNSGNTIYF TRBJ1-3 . . TRBV19
TGTGCCAGCAGCTTCACAGGAGGTCAGCCCCAGCATTTT CASSFTGGQPQHF TRBJ1-5 . . TRBV7-2
TGCGCCAGCAGCCATTTAGCGGGAGGGATTGTTGAGCAGTTCTTC CASSHLAGGIVEQFF TRBJ2-1 . TRBD2 TRBV4-3
TGTGCCAGCAGCTTAGGGCAGGGAAGGCAAGAGACCCAGTACTTC CASSLGQGRQETQYF TRBJ2-5 . . TRBV7-2
TGTGCCAGCTCCCATTGGGGCTCCGAGCAGTACTTC CASSHWGSEQYF TRBJ2-7 once . TRBV18
TGTGCCAGCGGAACAGGGTACGAGCAGTACTTC CASGTGYEQYF TRBJ2-7 . . TRBV5-6
TGCGCCAGCAGCCCCCTGGGGGGCTTGGAGCAGTACTTC CASSPLGGLEQYF TRBJ2-5 . . TRBV5-1
TGTGCCAGTACCGGGACAGGGGCGGGGGAGCAGTACTTC CASTGTGAGEQYF TRBJ2-7 . TRBD1 TRBV30
TGCGCCAGCAGCGAGTCCGGGACAGGGACCTACGAGCAGTACTTC CASSESGTGTYEQYF TRBJ2-7 . TRBD1 TRBV4-1
TGTGCCAGCAGCGTAGGTGGGGGGGACAGGGGAGTAAGCAATCAGCCCCAGCATTTT CASSVGGGDRGVSNQPQHF TRBJ1-5 . TRBD1 TRBV9
TGTGCCAGCAGCCCAACTACGCGGAACACAGATACGCAGTATTTT CASSPTTRNTDTQYF TRBJ2-3 . . TRBV9
TGTGCCAGCAGCTTAGATCTAACTAGCGGGAGAGACGAGCAGTACTTC CASSLDLTSGRDEQYF TRBJ2-7 . TRBD2 TRBV7-8